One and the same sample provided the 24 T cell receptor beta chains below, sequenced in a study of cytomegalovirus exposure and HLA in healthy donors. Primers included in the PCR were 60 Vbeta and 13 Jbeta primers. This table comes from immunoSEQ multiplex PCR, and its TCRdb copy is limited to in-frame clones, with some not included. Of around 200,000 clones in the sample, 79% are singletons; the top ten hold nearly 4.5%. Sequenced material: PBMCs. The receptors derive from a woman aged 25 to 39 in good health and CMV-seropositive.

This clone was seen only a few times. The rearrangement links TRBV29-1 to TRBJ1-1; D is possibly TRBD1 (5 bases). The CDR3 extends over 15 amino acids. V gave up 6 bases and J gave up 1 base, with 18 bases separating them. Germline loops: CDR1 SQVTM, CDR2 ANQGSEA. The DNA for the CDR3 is TGCAGCGTATGGGACTGGAGGGACTGGAACACTGAAGCTTTCTTT. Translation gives CSVWDWRDWNTEAFF. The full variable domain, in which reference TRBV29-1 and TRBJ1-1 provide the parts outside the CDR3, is SAVISQKPSRDICQRGTSLTIQCQVDSQVTMMFWYRQQPGQSLTLIATANQGSEATYESGFVIDKFPISRPNLTFSTLTVSNMSPEDSSIYLCSVWDWRDWNTEAFFGQGTRLTVV.

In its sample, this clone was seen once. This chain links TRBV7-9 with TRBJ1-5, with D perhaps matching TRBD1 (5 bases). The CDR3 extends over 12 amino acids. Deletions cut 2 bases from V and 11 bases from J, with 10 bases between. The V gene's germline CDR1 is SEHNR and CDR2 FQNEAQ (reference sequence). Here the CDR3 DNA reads TGTGCCAGCAGCTTATCGGGGGAGGCCCAGCATTTT. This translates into CASSLSGEAQHF.

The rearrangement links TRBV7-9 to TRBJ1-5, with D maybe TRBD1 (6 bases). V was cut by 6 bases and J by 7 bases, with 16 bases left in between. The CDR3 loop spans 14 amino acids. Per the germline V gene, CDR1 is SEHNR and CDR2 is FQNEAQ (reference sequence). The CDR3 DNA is TGTGCCAGCAGTACGGGGGGAGGGGGACAGCCCCAGCATTTT. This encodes CASSTGGGGQPQHF.

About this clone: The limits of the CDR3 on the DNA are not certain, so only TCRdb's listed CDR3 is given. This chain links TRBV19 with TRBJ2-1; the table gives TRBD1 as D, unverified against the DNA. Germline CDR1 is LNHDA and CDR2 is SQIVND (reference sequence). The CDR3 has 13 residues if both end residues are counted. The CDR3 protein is CASSILANDEQFF.

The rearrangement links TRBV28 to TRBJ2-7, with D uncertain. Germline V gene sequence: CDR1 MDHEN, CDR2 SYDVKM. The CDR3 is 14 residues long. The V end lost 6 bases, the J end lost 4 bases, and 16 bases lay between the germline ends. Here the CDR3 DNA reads TGTGCCAGCAGCCCAACTTTAGACGGGTACGAGCAGTACTTC. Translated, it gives CASSPTLDGYEQYF.

The CDR3 nucleotides are TGTGCCAGCAGTTTAGGGTTGGGACAGGGAGGTTCTGGGGCCAACGTCCTGACTTTC. Translated: CASSLGLGQGGSGANVLTF. This chain uses TRBV27 with TRBJ2-6; TRBD1 matches 9 bases. CDR3 length equals 19 residues. The V gene end was trimmed by 2 bases and the J gene end by 1 base; junction bases not matched to a gene: 9. Germline lookup yields CDR1 MNHEY and CDR2 SMNVEV (reference sequence).

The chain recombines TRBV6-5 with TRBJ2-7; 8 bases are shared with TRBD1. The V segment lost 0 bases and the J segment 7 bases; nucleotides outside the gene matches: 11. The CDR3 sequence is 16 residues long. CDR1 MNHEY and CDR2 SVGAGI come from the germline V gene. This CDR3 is CASSYSGQEAWGEQYF. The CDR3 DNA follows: TGTGCCAGCAGTTACTCGGGACAGGAGGCCTGGGGGGAGCAGTACTTC.

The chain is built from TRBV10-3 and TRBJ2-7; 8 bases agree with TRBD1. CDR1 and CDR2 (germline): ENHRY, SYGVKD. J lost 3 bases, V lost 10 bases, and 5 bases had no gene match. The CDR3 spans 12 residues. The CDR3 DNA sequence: TGTGCCACGGGACAGGTAAGCTACGAGCAGTACTTC. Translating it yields CATGQVSYEQYF.

CDR3: CAAQGLGSRNSPLHF. The CDR3, as DNA: TGTGCCGCCCAGGGACTTGGGAGTCGTAATTCACCCCTCCACTTT. V usage is TRBV7-9 and J usage is TRBJ1-6; a possible D gene is TRBD1 (5 bases). Trimming took off 11 bases at V and 6 bases at J, with 20 bases between the two ends. This CDR3 has 15 residues. The germline gives CDR1 SEHNR, CDR2 FQNEAQ (reference sequence).

The CDR3 nucleotides read TGTGCCAGCGGGAGGGGCACAGATACGCAGTATTTT. Translation gives CASGRGTDTQYF. V and J are TRBV6-5 and TRBJ2-3, with 7 bases lining up with TRBD2. Germline CDR1 reads MNHEY; CDR2 reads SVGAGI. V trimming: 8 bases; J trimming: 1 base; junction bases outside the gene matches: 0. The CDR3 has 12 residues.

The CDR3 coding sequence is TGTGCCAGCAGCAAGCGGAATAGCGGCCCAGCCTACGAGCAGTACTTC. Translated: CASSKRNSGPAYEQYF. V usage is TRBV7-9 and J usage is TRBJ2-7; D might be TRBD2 (6 bases). In germline, CDR1 is SEHNR, CDR2 FQNEAQ (reference sequence). The CDR3 consists of 16 residues. Trimming left V 5 bases short and J 2 bases short, with 19 bases between.

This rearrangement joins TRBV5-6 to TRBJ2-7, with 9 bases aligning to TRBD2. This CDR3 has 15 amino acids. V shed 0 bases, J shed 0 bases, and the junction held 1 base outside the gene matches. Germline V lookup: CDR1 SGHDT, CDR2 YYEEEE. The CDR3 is CASSLGRGGSYEQYF. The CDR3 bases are TGTGCCAGCAGCTTGGGGCGGGGGGGCTCCTACGAGCAGTACTTC. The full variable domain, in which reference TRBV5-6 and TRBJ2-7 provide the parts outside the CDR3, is DAGVTQSPTHLIKTRGQQVTLRCSPKSGHDTVSWYQQALGQGPQFIFQYYEEEERQRGNFPDRFSGHQFPNYSSELNVNALLLGDSALYLCASSLGRGGSYEQYFGPGTRLTVT.

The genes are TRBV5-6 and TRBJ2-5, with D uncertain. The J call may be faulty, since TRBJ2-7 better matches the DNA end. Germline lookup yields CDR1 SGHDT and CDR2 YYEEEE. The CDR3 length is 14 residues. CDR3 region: CASSNLRSGNEQYF. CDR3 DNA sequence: TGTGCCAGCAGCAACCTACGGAGTGGTAACGAGCAGTACTTC.

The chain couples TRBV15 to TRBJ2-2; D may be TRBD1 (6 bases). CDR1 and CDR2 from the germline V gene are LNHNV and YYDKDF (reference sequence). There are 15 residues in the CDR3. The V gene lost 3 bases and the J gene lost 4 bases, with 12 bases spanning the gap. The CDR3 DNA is TGTGCCACCAGCAGCACAGGGTATGGCACCGGGGAGCTGTTTTTT. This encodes CATSSTGYGTGELFF.

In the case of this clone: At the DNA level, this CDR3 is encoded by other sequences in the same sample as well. In DNA, the CDR3 is TGTGCCAGCAGCTCCTCGGGGGGGCCGTACGAGCAGTACTTC. Residues: CASSSSGGPYEQYF. This rearrangement joins TRBV7-8 to TRBJ2-7; the match to TRBD2 covers 8 bases. The CDR3 runs 14 residues. Germline assignment: CDR1 SGHVS and CDR2 FQNEAQ. Trimming at V came to 4 bases and at J to 4 bases, leaving 6 bases not matched to a gene.

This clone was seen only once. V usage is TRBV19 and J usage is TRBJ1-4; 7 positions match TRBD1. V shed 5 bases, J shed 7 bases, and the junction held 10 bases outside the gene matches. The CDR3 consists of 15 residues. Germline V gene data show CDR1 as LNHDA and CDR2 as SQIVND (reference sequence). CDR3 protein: CASSLSGQRGEKLFF. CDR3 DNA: TGTGCCAGTAGTCTTTCGGGACAGAGGGGTGAAAAACTGTTTTTT.

CDR3 residues: CASSPQTGYEQYF. The CDR3 DNA is TGTGCCAGCTCACCCCAGACAGGGTACGAGCAGTACTTC. The V and J genes are TRBV18 and TRBJ2-7; TRBD1 agrees at 7 bases. Looked up from germline, CDR1 is KGHSH and CDR2 is LQKENI. The CDR3 totals 13 residues. The V gene end was trimmed by 3 bases and the J gene end by 4 bases; junction bases not matched to a gene: 3.

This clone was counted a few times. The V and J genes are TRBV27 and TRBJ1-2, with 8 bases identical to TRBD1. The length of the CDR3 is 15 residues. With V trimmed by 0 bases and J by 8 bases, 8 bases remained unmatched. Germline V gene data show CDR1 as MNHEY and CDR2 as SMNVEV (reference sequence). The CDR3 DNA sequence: TGTGCCAGCAGTTTATCGGCCCAGGGGGCTGGGGGCTACACCTTC. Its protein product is CASSLSAQGAGGYTF.

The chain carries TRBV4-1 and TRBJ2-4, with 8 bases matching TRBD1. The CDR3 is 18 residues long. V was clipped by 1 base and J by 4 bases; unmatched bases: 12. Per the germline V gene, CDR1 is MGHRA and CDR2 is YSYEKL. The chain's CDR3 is CASSQGSARGPAKNIQYF. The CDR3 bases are TGCGCCAGCAGCCAAGGGTCCGCCAGGGGGCCAGCGAAAAACATTCAGTACTTC.

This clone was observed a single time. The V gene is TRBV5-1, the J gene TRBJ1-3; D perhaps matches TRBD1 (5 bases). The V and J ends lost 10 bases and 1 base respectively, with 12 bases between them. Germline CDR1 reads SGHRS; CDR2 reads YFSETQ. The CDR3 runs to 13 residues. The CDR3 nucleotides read TGCGCCTCTAACGCAGGGTCTGGAAACACCATATATTTT. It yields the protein CASNAGSGNTIYF.

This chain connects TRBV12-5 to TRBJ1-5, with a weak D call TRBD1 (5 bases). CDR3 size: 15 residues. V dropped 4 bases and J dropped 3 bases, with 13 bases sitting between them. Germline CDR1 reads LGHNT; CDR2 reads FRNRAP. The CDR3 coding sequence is TGTGCTAGTGGTTGGGGGGGAGGGGCCAATCAGCCCCAGCATTTT. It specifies CASGWGGGANQPQHF.

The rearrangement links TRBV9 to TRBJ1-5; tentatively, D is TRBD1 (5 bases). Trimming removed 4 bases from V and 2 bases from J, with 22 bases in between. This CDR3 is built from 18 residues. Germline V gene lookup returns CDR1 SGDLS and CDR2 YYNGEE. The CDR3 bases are TGTGCCAGCAGCCCTCCTTTGGTTTGGCGGGGGTGCAATCAGCCCCAGCATTTT. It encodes CASSPPLVWRGCNQPQHF.

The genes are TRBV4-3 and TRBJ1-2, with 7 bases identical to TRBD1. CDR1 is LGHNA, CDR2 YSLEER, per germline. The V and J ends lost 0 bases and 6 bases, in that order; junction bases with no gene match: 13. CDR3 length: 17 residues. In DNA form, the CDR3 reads TGCGCCAGCAGCCAAGATCTTTTGCGGGGGGGACAGAATGGCTACACCTTC. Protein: CASSQDLLRGGQNGYTF.

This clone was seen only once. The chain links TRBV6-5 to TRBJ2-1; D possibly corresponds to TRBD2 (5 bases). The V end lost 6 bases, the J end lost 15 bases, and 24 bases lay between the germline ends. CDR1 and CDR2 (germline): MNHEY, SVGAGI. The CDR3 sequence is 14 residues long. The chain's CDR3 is CASSLRPELVRPFF. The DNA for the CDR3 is TGTGCCAGCAGCCTCCGACCGGAACTAGTCCGTCCGTTCTTC.